A single sample is the source of the 15 T cell receptor beta chains below, sequenced in a study of persistence of HIV-infected CD4 T cells. These receptors' antigens are unknown. The stimulus was an HIV-1 Gag 15-mer peptide pool, 0.9 to 1 ug/peptide/mL. Sorting selected CD4+ T cells upregulating both CD40 ligand and CD69. The immunoSEQ assay was version 4, run in survey mode. Profiling relied on immunoSEQ multiplex PCR, and the TCRdb table lists in-frame clones only, not all of them. The repertoire holds roughly 9,100 clones, with more than 70% as singletons. The sample in question was CD4+ T cells sorted from PBMCs after approximately 20-hour stimulation, obtained from a patient who received antiretroviral therapy. All receptors derive from an adult woman with HIV who was CMV-seropositive.

The rearrangement uses TRBV5-6 and TRBJ1-1, with D perhaps matching TRBD1 (5 bases). Germline CDR1 is SGHDT and CDR2 is YYEEEE. V was trimmed by 4 bases and J by 1 base, leaving 14 bases between them. The CDR3 is 15 residues long. The DNA of the CDR3 is TGTGCCAGCAGCGGGAGGGGACGGAAGAACACTGAAGCTTTCTTT. This sequence encodes CASSGRGRKNTEAFF. Looking up the rest from reference TRBV5-6 and TRBJ1-1 gives the full variable domain: DAGVTQSPTHLIKTRGQQVTLRCSPKSGHDTVSWYQQALGQGPQFIFQYYEEEERQRGNFPDRFSGHQFPNYSSELNVNALLLGDSALYLCASSGRGRKNTEAFFGQGTRLTVV.

The V and J genes are TRBV3-1 (or the pseudogene TRBV3-2) and TRBJ2-3; TRBD2 is a possible D gene (5 bases). The CDR3 consists of 13 residues. V gave up 4 bases and J gave up 4 bases, with 9 bases separating them. Per germline, CDR1 LGHDT and CDR2 YNNKEL (reference sequence). CDR3 nucleotide sequence: TGTGCCAGCAGCCTCCCCGGGGCAGATACGCAGTATTTT. This gives the protein CASSLPGADTQYF.

This chain uses TRBV18 with TRBJ2-7, with a possible D match to TRBD1 (5 bases). V was cut by 0 bases and J by 2 bases, with 8 bases left in between. This CDR3 is 14 amino acids long. In germline, CDR1 is KGHSH, CDR2 LQKENI. DNA of the CDR3: TGTGCCAGCTCACCACCGATGACAGCCTACGAGCAGTACTTC. This gives the protein CASSPPMTAYEQYF.

This clone was seen only a few times. J is TRBJ1-3 and V is TRBV27; TRBD1 matches at 8 bases. CDR1 MNHEY and CDR2 SMNVEV come from the germline V gene (reference sequence). Trimming cost V 6 bases and J 9 bases; bases outside gene matches: 7. The CDR3 spans 13 residues. DNA of the CDR3: TGTGCCAGCAGCCCCGGACAGGGCCTCACCATATATTTT. Amino acid sequence: CASSPGQGLTIYF.

The genes are TRBV6-5 and TRBJ1-2, with 9 nucleotides matching TRBD1. The CDR3 spans 15 residues. The J segment lost 7 bases and the V segment lost 5 bases, leaving 11 bases of the junction unmatched. In germline, CDR1 is MNHEY, CDR2 SVGAGI. In DNA, the CDR3 is TGTGCCAGCAGTATAGCCACGGGACAGGGAAGTGGCTACACCTTC. This gives the protein CASSIATGQGSGYTF.

The CDR3 DNA reads as TGTGCCAGCAGTTTGAACCTTAGGGGGGTAGCTTTCTTT. It translates to CASSLNLRGVAFF. J is TRBJ1-1 and V is TRBV12-3 or TRBV12-4, with D perhaps TRBD1 (6 bases). V lost 3 bases and J 10 bases, leaving 15 bases between the germline ends. CDR3 size: 13 residues.

The chain carries TRBV5-4 and TRBJ1-6; D may be TRBD1 (5 bases). This CDR3 is 14 amino acids long. Germline lookup yields CDR1 SGHNT and CDR2 YYREEE (reference sequence). V was shortened by 2 bases and J by 6 bases, with 9 bases between the two germline ends. CDR3 amino acids: CASSFRETNSPLHF. The DNA for the CDR3 is TGTGCCAGCAGCTTCAGGGAAACTAATTCACCCCTCCACTTT.

The gene calls are TRBV27 and TRBJ1-3; 8 nucleotides match TRBD1. This CDR3 has 17 amino acids. The ends lost 6 bases at V and 2 bases at J; junction bases unmatched: 12. In germline, CDR1 is MNHEY, CDR2 SMNVEV (reference sequence). The CDR3 nucleotides are TGTGCCAGCAGCCTGATAATACAGGGGGTTCCTGGAAACACCATATATTTT. Protein: CASSLIIQGVPGNTIYF.

The V and J genes are TRBV5-1 and TRBJ2-7; TRBD2 matches 15 bases. Germline V lookup: CDR1 SGHRS, CDR2 YFSETQ. With 4 bases clipped from V and 3 bases from J, the junction kept 11 bases outside the gene matches. The CDR3 covers 18 residues. CDR3: CASSQGLAGGTRYYEQYF. The CDR3 region has the DNA TGCGCCAGCAGCCAGGGACTAGCGGGAGGAACCCGTTACTACGAGCAGTACTTC.

This clone has only one observation. This sequence joins TRBV24-1 and TRBJ2-5, with a tentative D call TRBD1 (7 bases). Trimming left V 1 base short and J 5 bases short, with 13 bases between. This CDR3 contains 15 residues. The germline gives CDR1 KGHDR, CDR2 SFDVKD. This chain's CDR3 is CATSDFRGASETQYF. DNA of the CDR3: TGTGCCACCAGTGATTTCAGGGGGGCCTCCGAGACCCAGTACTTC.

V is TRBV30 and J is TRBJ1-2; TRBD1 agrees at 7 bases. The V gene end was trimmed by 8 bases and the J gene end by 3 bases; junction bases not matched to a gene: 6. The CDR3 consists of 12 residues. Germline CDR1 and CDR2: GTSNPN and SVGIG (reference sequence). DNA for the CDR3: TGTGCCACCGACAGGGAGCACTATGGCTACACCTTC. This gives the protein CATDREHYGYTF.

This clone was seen only once. CDR3 nucleotide sequence: TGTGCTAGTGGGACAGGGTTCGAGCAGTACTTC. Protein: CASGTGFEQYF. This chain links TRBV12-5 with TRBJ2-7; TRBD1 matches at 7 bases. Trimming at V came to 6 bases and at J to 6 bases, leaving 2 bases not matched to a gene. The CDR3 covers 11 residues. CDR1 LGHNT and CDR2 FRNRAP come from the germline V gene. The full variable domain, with the rest looked up from reference TRBV12-5 and TRBJ2-7, is DARVTQTPRHKVTEMGQEVTMRCQPILGHNTVFWYRQTMMQGLELLAYFRNRAPLDDSGMPKDRFSAEMPDATLATLKIQPSEPRDSAVYFCASGTGFEQYFGPGTRLTVT.

CDR3 nucleotides: TGTGCCAGCAGCTTAGATGAGAATCAGCCCCAGCATTTT. Translating gives CASSLDENQPQHF. V and J are TRBV7-2 and TRBJ1-5; D ambiguous. Germline values: CDR1 SGHTA, CDR2 FQGNSA. The CDR3 totals 13 residues. Trimming pared 1 base from V and 4 bases from J, leaving 5 bases between.

The rearrangement joins TRBV7-7 to TRBJ2-1; 13 nucleotides agree with TRBD2. Germline values: CDR1 SSHAT, CDR2 FNYEAQ (reference sequence). The CDR3 contains 17 residues. Trimming at V came to 4 bases and at J to 10 bases, leaving 13 bases not matched to a gene. CDR3 sequence: CASSYSLTSGGAGEQFF. CDR3 bases: TGTGCCAGCAGCTACTCCCTCACTAGCGGGGGGGCCGGCGAGCAGTTCTTC.

The chain couples TRBV7-6 to TRBJ2-2, with D hard to call. Trimming took off 1 base at V and 6 bases at J, with 3 bases between the two ends. Germline V gene lookup returns CDR1 SGHVS and CDR2 FNYEAQ. The CDR3 has 12 amino acids. The CDR3 loop is CASSLGSGELFF. CDR3 DNA sequence: TGTGCCAGCAGCTTAGGGTCCGGGGAGCTGTTTTTT.